Listed below are T cell receptor beta chains from one sample, sequenced in a study of blood T cell repertoires in COVID-19. TCRdb's table, derived via immunoSEQ multiplex PCR, lists solely in-frame clones and lacks some. Here the sample spans around 140,000 clones, 75% to 90% being singletons. Sequencing was carried out using peripheral blood. These receptors were obtained from a man in his forties or fifties with active COVID-19. The CDR3 runs from the conserved cysteine through the conserved F or W. A D gene is named only where the DNA matches it firmly. Only some rows state a clone size, as once, few, many or a class for expanded clones.

abundance	v_gene	d_gene	j_gene	CDR3nt	CDR3aa
NA	TRBV21-1	NA	TRBJ2-7	TGTGCCAGCAGCATTGACGGGAGGTTCTTTGACGAGCAGTACTTC	CASSIDGRFFDEQYF
NA	TRBV6-5	NA	TRBJ1-1	TGTGCCAGCAGTTACGAATGGAACAGGGCGGGCACTGAAGCTTTCTTT	CASSYEWNRAGTEAFF
NA	TRBV5-1	TRBD1	TRBJ2-7	TGCGCCAGCAGCGGGGGACAGGCCGACTACGAGCAGTACTTC	CASSGGQADYEQYF
NA	TRBV7-6	TRBD2	TRBJ2-5	TGTGCCAGCAGCTCCGGGACTAAAGAGACCCAGTACTTC	CASSSGTKETQYF
NA	TRBV4-1	TRBD2	TRBJ2-5	TGCGCCAGCAGCCAAGATCAGGAGACTAGCGGGGGGGTCCAAGAGACCCAGTACTTC	CASSQDQETSGGVQETQYF
NA	TRBV2	TRBD1	TRBJ1-6	TGTGCCAGCAGACACTTTAGACAGGGGGCTAATTCACCCCTCCACTTT	CASRHFRQGANSPLHF
NA	TRBV5-5	NA	TRBJ2-7	TGTGCCAGCAGCTTCGTGGACACCTACGAGCAGTACTTC	CASSFVDTYEQYF
NA	TRBV29-1	TRBD1	TRBJ1-1	TGCAGCGTTGCGGGACAGGGATACATGAACACTGAAGCTTTCTTT	CSVAGQGYMNTEAFF
once	TRBV10-2	TRBD1	TRBJ2-3	TGCGCCAGCGCGGGACAGGGGGGGGCAGATACGCAGTATTTT	CASAGQGGADTQYF
NA	TRBV6-5	TRBD2	TRBJ2-7	TGTGCCAGCAGACAAGGACTAGCGGGGATCTACGAGCAGTACTTC	CASRQGLAGIYEQYF
NA	TRBV11-2	NA	TRBJ2-3	TGTGCCAGCAGCTTAGATGGTAGGGGGGGCAAGGGAGATACGCAGTATTTT	CASSLDGRGGKGDTQYF
NA	TRBV6-6	NA	TRBJ1-2	TGTGCCAGCAGCCCCCAGGGTGACTATGGCTACACCTTC	CASSPQGDYGYTF
NA	TRBV5-6	NA	TRBJ1-1	TGTGCCTCCCGCTTCGAGGGAGGATCCACTGAAGCTTTCTTT	CASRFEGGSTEAFF
NA	TRBV9	NA	TRBJ2-7	TGTGCCAGCAGCACCGGACAGAGCTACGAGCAGTACTTC	CASSTGQSYEQYF
NA	TRBV30	NA	TRBJ1-4	TGTGCCTGGAATAGGGGTTCCGCGGGGGAAAAACTGTTTTTT	CAWNRGSAGEKLFF
NA	TRBV6-5	NA	TRBJ1-3	TGTGCCAGCAGTTCCCCGGGTGCTGGAAACACCATATATTTT	CASSSPGAGNTIYF
NA	TRBV21-1	NA	TRBJ2-7	TGTGCCAGCAGCCGCCGCAGGGGGCAGGTCGAGCAGTACTTC	CASSRRRGQVEQYF
once	TRBV7-9	NA	TRBJ1-4	TGTGCCAGCAGCTTAGATTCAGGGGCAGGGAATGAAAAACTGTTTTTT	CASSLDSGAGNEKLFF
NA	TRBV5-1	NA	TRBJ2-2	TGCGCCAGCACAAACCGGGGACAAAACACCGGGGAGCTGTTTTTT	CASTNRGQNTGELFF
NA	TRBV6-5	TRBD1	TRBJ1-5	TGTGCCAGCAGCCGGGACAGACAAACTCAGCCCCAGCATTTT	CASSRDRQTQPQHF
once	TRBV5-4	TRBD1	TRBJ1-4	TGTGCCAGCAGCTTAAGGGACAGGGATGAAAAACTGTTTTTT	CASSLRDRDEKLFF
few	TRBV15	TRBD1	TRBJ1-2	TGTGCCACCAGCAGGGGGGGACAGAACTATGGCTACACCTTC	CATSRGGQNYGYTF
NA	TRBV10-1	TRBD1	TRBJ1-1	TGCGCCAGCAGGGTTGGACAGGACACTGAAGCTTTCTTT	CASRVGQDTEAFF
NA	TRBV3-1/TRBV3-2	NA	TRBJ2-7	TGTGCCAGCAGCGTCCAGGGCGGGGCTCTCTACGAGCAGTACTTC	CASSVQGGALYEQYF
NA	TRBV6-5	TRBD2	TRBJ2-7	TGTGCCAGCAGGAAGGTGGCGGGGGGCTACGAGCAGTACTTC	CASRKVAGGYEQYF
NA	TRBV25-1	TRBD1	TRBJ1-1	TGTGCCAGCAGTGAATATGGGACAGCCGAAGCTTTCTTT	CASSEYGTAEAFF
NA	TRBV29-1	NA	TRBJ2-7	TGCAGCGTTGACAGGGGAAAGTACGAGCAGTACTTC	CSVDRGKYEQYF
NA	TRBV19	TRBD1	TRBJ1-5	TGTGCCAGTAGTATTAGGACAGGGGAAGGACAGCCCCAGCATTTT	CASSIRTGEGQPQHF
NA	TRBV7-9	TRBD1	TRBJ2-7	TGTGCCAGCAGCTTCCGGGACAGGGGGTACGAGCAGTACTTC	CASSFRDRGYEQYF
few	TRBV18	NA	TRBJ2-7	TGTGCCAGCTCACCACCGTACTTGGAGAGCGAGCAGTACTTC	CASSPPYLESEQYF
NA	TRBV6-2/TRBV6-3	TRBD2	TRBJ2-3	TGTGCCAGCAGTTACGGCTTGCGGGGGGTCACAGATACGCAGTATTTT	CASSYGLRGVTDTQYF
NA	TRBV2	TRBD1	TRBJ2-5	TGTGCCAGCGGACAGGGGCGGGGGGAGACCCAGTACTTC	CASGQGRGETQYF
NA	TRBV12-3/TRBV12-4	NA	TRBJ2-1	TGTGCCAGCGGTTACGGGGAGAAGAATGAGCAGTTCTTC	CASGYGEKNEQFF
NA	TRBV19	NA	TRBJ2-7	TGTGCCAGTAAATCTACCTCAGGGATCTCCTACGAGCAGTACTTC	CASKSTSGISYEQYF
NA	TRBV5-6	NA	TRBJ1-2	TGTGCCAGCAGCTTTGTGAAAGCTTATGGCTACACCTTC	CASSFVKAYGYTF
NA	TRBV11-2	NA	TRBJ1-3	TGTGCCAGCAGCTTTCGGGGAAACACCATATATTTT	CASSFRGNTIYF